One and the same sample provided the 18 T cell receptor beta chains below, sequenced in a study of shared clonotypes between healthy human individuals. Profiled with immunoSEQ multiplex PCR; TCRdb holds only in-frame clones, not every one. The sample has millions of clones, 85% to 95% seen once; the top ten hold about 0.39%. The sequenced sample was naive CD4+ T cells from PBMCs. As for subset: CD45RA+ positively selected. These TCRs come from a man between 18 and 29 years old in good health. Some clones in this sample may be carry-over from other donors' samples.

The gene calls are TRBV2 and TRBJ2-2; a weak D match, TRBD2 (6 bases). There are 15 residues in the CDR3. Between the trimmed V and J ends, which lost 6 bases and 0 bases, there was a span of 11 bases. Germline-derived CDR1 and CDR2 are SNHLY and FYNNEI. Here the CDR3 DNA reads TGTGCCAGCAGCTGGGACTCAACGAACACCGGGGAGCTGTTTTTT. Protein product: CASSWDSTNTGELFF.

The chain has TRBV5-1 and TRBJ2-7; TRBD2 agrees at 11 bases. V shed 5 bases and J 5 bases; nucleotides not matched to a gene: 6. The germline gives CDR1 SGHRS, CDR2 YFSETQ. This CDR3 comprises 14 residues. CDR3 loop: CASRITSGSNEQYF. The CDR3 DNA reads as TGCGCCAGCAGGATAACTAGCGGGAGCAACGAGCAGTACTTC. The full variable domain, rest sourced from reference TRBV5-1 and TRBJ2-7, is KAGVTQTPRYLIKTRGQQVTLSCSPISGHRSVSWYQQTPGQGLQFLFEYFSETQRNKGNFPGRFSGRQFSNSRSEMNVSTLELGDSALYLCASRITSGSNEQYFGPGTRLTVT.

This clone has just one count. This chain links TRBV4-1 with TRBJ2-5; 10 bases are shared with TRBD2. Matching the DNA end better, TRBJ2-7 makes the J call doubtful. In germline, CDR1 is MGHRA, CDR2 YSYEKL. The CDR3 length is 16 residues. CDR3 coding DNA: TGCGCCAGCAGCCAGCCATCGAGCGGGAGGGCCTACGAGCAGTACTTC. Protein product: CASSQPSSGRAYEQYF.

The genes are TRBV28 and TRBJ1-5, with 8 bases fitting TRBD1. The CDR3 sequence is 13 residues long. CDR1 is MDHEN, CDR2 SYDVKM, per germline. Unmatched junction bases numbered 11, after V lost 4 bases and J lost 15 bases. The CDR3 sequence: CASSSVGAQGGHF. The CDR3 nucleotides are TGTGCCAGCAGTTCCGTTGGGGCACAGGGGGGGCATTTT.

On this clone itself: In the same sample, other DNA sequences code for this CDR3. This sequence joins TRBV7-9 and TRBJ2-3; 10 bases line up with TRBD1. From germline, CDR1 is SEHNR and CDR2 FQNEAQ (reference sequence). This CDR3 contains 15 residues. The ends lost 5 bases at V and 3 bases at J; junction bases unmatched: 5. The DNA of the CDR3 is TGTGCCAGCAGCCGCGACAGGGGGCGTACAGATACGCAGTATTTT. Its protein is CASSRDRGRTDTQYF.

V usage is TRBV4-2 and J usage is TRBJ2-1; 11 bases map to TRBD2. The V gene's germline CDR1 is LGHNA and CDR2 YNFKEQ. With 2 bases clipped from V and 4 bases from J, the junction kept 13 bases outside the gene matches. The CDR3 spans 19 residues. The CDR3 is CASSQRGSGRVLRYNEQFF. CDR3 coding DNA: TGTGCCAGCAGCCAACGAGGTAGCGGGAGGGTACTAAGATACAATGAGCAGTTCTTC.

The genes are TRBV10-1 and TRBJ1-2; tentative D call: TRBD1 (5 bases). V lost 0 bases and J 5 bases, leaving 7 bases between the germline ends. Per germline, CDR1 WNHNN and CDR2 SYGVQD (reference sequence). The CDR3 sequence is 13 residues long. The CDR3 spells CASSESRGYGYTF. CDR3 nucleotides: TGCGCCAGCAGTGAGTCGAGGGGATATGGCTACACCTTC.

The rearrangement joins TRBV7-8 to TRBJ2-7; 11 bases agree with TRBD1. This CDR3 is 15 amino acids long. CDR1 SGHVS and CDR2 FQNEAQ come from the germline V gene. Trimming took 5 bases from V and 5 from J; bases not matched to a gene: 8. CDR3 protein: CASSQDRGLGDEQYF. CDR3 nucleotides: TGTGCCAGCAGCCAGGACAGGGGGCTAGGGGACGAGCAGTACTTC.

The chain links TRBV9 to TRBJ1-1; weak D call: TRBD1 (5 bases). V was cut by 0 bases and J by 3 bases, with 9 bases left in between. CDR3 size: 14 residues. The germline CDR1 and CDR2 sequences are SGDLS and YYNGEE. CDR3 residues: CASSVDGADTEAFF. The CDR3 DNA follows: TGTGCCAGCAGCGTAGATGGGGCCGACACTGAAGCTTTCTTT.

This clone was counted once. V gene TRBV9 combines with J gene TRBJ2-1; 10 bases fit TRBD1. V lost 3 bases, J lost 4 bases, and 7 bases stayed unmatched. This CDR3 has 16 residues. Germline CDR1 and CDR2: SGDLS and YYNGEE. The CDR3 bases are TGTGCCAGCAGCGGAGACTCGGGACAGGGGTACAATGAGCAGTTCTTC. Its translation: CASSGDSGQGYNEQFF.

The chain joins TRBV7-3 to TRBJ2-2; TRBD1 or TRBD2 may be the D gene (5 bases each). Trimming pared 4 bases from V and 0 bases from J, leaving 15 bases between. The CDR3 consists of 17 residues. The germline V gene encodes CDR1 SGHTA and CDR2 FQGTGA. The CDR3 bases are TGTGCCAGCAGCTACTTGGCCGGGACCTCGAACACCGGGGAGCTGTTTTTT. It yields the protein CASSYLAGTSNTGELFF.

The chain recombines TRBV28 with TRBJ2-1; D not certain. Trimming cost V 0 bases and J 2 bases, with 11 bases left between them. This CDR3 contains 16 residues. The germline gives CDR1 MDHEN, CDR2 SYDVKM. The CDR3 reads CASSLWDLGAYNEQFF. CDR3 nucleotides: TGTGCCAGCAGTTTATGGGACCTGGGTGCCTACAATGAGCAGTTCTTC.

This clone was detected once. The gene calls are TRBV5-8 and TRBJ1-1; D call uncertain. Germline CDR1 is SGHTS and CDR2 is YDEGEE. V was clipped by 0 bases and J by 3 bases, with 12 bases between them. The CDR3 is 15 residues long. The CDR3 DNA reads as TGTGCCAGCAGCTTGGGGACTCTCGAGGACACTGAAGCTTTCTTT. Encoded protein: CASSLGTLEDTEAFF.

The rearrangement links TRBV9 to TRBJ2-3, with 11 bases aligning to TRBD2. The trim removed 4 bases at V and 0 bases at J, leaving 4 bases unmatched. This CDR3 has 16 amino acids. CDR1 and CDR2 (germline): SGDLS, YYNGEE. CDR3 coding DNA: TGTGCCAGCAGCACATCTAGCGGGAGGAGCACAGATACGCAGTATTTT. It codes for CASSTSSGRSTDTQYF. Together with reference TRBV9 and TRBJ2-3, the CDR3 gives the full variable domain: DSGVTQTPKHLITATGQRVTLRCSPRSGDLSVYWYQQSLDQGLQFLIQYYNGEERAKGNILERFSAQQFPDLHSELNLSSLELGDSALYFCASSTSSGRSTDTQYFGPGTRLTVL.

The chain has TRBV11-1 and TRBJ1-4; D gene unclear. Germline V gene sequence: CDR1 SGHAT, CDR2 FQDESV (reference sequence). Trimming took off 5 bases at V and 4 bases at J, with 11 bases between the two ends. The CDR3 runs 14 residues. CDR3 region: CASSPRRFNEKLFF. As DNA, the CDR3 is TGTGCCAGCAGCCCACGCCGGTTTAATGAAAAACTGTTTTTT.

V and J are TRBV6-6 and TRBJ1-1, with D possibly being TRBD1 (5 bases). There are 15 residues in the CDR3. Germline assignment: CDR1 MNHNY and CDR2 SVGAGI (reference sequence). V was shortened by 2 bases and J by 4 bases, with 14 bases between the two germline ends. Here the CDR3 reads CASSYVRGTGTEAFF. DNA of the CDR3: TGTGCCAGCAGTTACGTAAGGGGCACGGGCACTGAAGCTTTCTTT.

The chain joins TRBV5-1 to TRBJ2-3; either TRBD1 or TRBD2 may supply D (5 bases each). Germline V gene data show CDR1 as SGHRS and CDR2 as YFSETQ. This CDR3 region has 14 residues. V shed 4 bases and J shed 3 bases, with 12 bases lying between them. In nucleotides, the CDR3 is TGCGCCAGCAGCAGACCTGAGGGGACAGATACGCAGTATTTT. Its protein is CASSRPEGTDTQYF.

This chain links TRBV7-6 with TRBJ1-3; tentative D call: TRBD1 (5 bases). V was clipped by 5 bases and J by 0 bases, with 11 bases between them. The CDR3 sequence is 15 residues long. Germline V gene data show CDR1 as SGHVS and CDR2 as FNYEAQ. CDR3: CASSLGGSSGNTIYF. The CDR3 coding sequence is TGTGCCAGCAGCCTCGGGGGGAGCTCTGGAAACACCATATATTTT.